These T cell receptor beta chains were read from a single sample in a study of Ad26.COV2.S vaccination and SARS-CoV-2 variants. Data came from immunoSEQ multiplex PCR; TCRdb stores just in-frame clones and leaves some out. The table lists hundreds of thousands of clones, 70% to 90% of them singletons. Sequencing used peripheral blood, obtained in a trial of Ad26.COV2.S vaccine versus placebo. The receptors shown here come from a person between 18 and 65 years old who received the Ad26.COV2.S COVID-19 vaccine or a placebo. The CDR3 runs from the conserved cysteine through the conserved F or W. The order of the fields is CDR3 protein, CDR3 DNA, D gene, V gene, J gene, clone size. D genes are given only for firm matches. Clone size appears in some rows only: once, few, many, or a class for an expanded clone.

CASSPINKDRGLMNTEAFF,TGTGCCAGCAGTCCCATAAATAAGGACAGGGGGCTAATGAACACTGAAGCTTTCTTT,TRBD1,TRBV27,TRBJ1-1,once
CASSLGGGDPSTDTQYF,TGTGCCAGCAGCTTAGGTGGGGGGGATCCCAGCACAGATACGCAGTATTTT,TRBD2,TRBV5-4,TRBJ2-3,NA
CASSLGQTDTEAFF,TGTGCCAGCAGTTTAGGGCAGACCGACACTGAAGCTTTCTTT,NA,TRBV28,TRBJ1-1,few
CASSFNPRGNDGYTF,TGTGCCAGCAGCTTTAATCCCAGGGGTAATGATGGCTACACCTTC,NA,TRBV7-2,TRBJ1-2,NA
CASSEISYGYTF,TGTGCCAGCAGTGAGATTTCCTATGGCTACACCTTC,NA,TRBV7-2,TRBJ1-2,NA
CASSRPGGTYSNQPQHF,TGTGCCAGCAGTCGCCCGGGAGGCACCTATAGCAATCAGCCCCAGCATTTT,NA,TRBV28,TRBJ1-5,NA
CASSLGGRGSSYEQYF,TGTGCCAGCAGCTTAGGCGGGAGGGGTAGCTCCTACGAGCAGTACTTC,TRBD2,TRBV13,TRBJ2-7,NA
CASSQDSQRGRDEQFF,TGTGCCAGCAGCCAAGATTCCCAGCGGGGGCGGGATGAGCAGTTCTTC,TRBD2,TRBV3-1/TRBV3-2,TRBJ2-1,NA
CASSFGTATSNEQFF,TGTGCCAGCAGCTTTGGGACAGCCACAAGCAATGAGCAGTTCTTC,TRBD1,TRBV5-4,TRBJ2-1,NA
CASSLDGTGGNYGYTF,TGTGCCAGCAGCTTGGACGGTACAGGGGGAAACTATGGCTACACCTTC,TRBD1,TRBV5-4,TRBJ1-2,NA
CASTVRDRGLYGYTF,TGTGCCAGTACCGTAAGGGACAGGGGACTCTATGGCTACACCTTC,TRBD1,TRBV19,TRBJ1-2,NA
CASKTDLSTDTQYF,TGTGCCAGCAAGACCGACCTTAGCACAGATACGCAGTATTTT,NA,TRBV2,TRBJ2-3,NA
CASSPQGEYGYTF,TGTGCCAGCTCACCTCAGGGCGAGTATGGCTACACCTTC,NA,TRBV18,TRBJ1-2,NA
CASMRLPGNTIYF,TGTGCCAGCATGAGGCTGCCTGGAAACACCATATATTTT,NA,TRBV11-3,TRBJ1-3,NA
CASSIRSNEKLFF,TGTGCCAGTAGTATCAGGTCTAATGAAAAACTGTTTTTT,NA,TRBV19,TRBJ1-4,NA
CASSLAVSSYEQYF,TGTGCCAGCAGCTTAGCAGTCAGTTCCTACGAGCAGTACTTC,NA,TRBV7-9,TRBJ2-7,NA
CASSAGQGFDGYTF,TGTGCCAGCAGTGCAGGACAGGGGTTCGATGGCTACACCTTC,TRBD1,TRBV25-1,TRBJ1-2,NA
CASSSQYRAEQFF,TGTGCCAGCAGCTCGCAGTATCGGGCGGAGCAGTTCTTC,NA,TRBV7-7,TRBJ2-1,NA
CAQSLGSRGSYEQYF,TGTGCCCAGTCCCTTGGCTCAAGGGGCTCCTACGAGCAGTACTTC,NA,TRBV2,TRBJ2-7,NA
CASTPFPGETDTQYF,TGTGCCAGCACTCCATTCCCCGGAGAGACAGATACGCAGTATTTT,NA,TRBV27,TRBJ2-3,NA
CASSATSSDTQYF,TGTGCCAGCAGCGCGACTAGTTCCGATACGCAGTATTTT,NA,TRBV9,TRBJ2-3,NA
CASHVGLAGGSPQYEQYF,TGTGCCAGCCACGTAGGGCTAGCGGGAGGTTCCCCGCAATACGAGCAGTACTTC,TRBD2,TRBV27,TRBJ2-7,NA
CASSMGDTSNQPQHF,TGTGCCAGTAGTATGGGTGACACCTCCAATCAGCCCCAGCATTTT,NA,TRBV19,TRBJ1-5,NA
CASNPGANTEAFF,TGTGCCAGTAATCCGGGGGCGAACACTGAAGCTTTCTTT,NA,TRBV19,TRBJ1-1,NA
CASSPLISAVNTEAFF,TGTGCCAGCAGCCCGCTTATTTCGGCAGTGAACACTGAAGCTTTCTTT,NA,TRBV3-1/TRBV3-2,TRBJ1-1,NA